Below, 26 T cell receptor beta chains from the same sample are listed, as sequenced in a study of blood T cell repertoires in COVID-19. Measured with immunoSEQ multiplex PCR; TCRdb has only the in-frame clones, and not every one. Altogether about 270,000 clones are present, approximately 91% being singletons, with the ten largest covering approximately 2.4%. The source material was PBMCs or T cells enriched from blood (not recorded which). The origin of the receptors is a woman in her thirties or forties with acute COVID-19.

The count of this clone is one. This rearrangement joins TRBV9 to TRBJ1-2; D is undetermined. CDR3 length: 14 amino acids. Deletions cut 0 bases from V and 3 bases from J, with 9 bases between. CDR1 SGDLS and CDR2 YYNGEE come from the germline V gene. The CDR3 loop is CASSVAIQDYGYTF. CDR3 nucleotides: TGTGCCAGCAGCGTAGCTATCCAGGACTATGGCTACACCTTC.

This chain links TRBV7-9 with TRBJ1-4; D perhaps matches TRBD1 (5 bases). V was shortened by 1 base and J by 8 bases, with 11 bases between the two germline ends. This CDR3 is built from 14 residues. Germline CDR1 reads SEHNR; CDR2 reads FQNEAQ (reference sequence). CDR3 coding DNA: TGTGCCAGCAGCTTAGGGGGCCAGGGAGAAAAACTGTTTTTT. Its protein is CASSLGGQGEKLFF. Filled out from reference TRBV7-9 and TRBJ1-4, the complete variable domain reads DTGVSQNPRHKITKRGQNVTFRCDPISEHNRLYWYRQTLGQGPEFLTYFQNEAQLEKSRLLSDRFSAERPKGSFSTLEIQRTEQGDSAMYLCASSLGGQGEKLFFGSGTQLSVL.

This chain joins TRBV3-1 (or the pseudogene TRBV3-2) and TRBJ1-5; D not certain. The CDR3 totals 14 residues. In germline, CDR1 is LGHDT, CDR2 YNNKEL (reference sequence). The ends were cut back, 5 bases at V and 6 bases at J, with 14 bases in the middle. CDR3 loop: CASSLRLRSQPQHF. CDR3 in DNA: TGTGCCAGCAGCTTACGCCTCAGATCTCAGCCCCAGCATTTT.

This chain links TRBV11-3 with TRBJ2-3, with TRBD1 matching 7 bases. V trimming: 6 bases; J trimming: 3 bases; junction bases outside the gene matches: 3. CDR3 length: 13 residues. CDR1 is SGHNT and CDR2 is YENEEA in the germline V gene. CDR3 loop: CASRGTETDTQYF. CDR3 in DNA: TGTGCCAGCAGAGGGACAGAGACAGATACGCAGTATTTT.

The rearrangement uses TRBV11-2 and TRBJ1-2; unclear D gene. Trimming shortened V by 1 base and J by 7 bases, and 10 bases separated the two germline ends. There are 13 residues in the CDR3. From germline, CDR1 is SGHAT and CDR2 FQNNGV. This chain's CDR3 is CASSLVSGVGYTF. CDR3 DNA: TGTGCCAGCAGCTTAGTGTCCGGGGTTGGCTACACCTTC.

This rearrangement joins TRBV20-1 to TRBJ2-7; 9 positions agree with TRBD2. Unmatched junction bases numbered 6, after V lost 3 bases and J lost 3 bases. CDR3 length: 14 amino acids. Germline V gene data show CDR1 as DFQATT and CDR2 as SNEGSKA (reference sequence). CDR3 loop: CSASLPLAGYEQYF. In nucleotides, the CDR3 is TGCAGTGCTAGTCTTCCACTAGCGGGCTACGAGCAGTACTTC.

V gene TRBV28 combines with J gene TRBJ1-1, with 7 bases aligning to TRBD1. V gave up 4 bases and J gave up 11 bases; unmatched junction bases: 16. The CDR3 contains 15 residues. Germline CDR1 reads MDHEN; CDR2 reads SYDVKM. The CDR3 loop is CASSSHLSTTGRAFF. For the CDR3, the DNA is TGTGCCAGCAGTTCTCACCTCTCGACGACAGGGCGGGCTTTCTTT.

CDR3 loop: CASSLVDRGWNTEAFF. The DNA of the CDR3 is TGCGCCAGCAGCTTGGTTGACAGGGGCTGGAACACTGAAGCTTTCTTT. The V gene is TRBV5-1, the J gene TRBJ1-1; 8 nucleotides agree with TRBD1. This CDR3 contains 16 residues. CDR1 is SGHRS and CDR2 is YFSETQ in the germline V gene. The V segment lost 0 bases and the J segment 1 base; nucleotides outside the gene matches: 5. Drawing the rest from reference TRBV5-1 and TRBJ1-1, the complete variable domain is KAGVTQTPRYLIKTRGQQVTLSCSPISGHRSVSWYQQTPGQGLQFLFEYFSETQRNKGNFPGRFSGRQFSNSRSEMNVSTLELGDSALYLCASSLVDRGWNTEAFFGQGTRLTVV.

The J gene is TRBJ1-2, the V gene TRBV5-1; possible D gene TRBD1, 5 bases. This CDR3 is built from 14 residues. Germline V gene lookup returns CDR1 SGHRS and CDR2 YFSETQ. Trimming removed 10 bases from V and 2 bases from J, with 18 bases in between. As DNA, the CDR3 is TGCGCCCGCGGCCGGGGGGGAGCGAACTATGGCTACACCTTC. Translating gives CARGRGGANYGYTF.

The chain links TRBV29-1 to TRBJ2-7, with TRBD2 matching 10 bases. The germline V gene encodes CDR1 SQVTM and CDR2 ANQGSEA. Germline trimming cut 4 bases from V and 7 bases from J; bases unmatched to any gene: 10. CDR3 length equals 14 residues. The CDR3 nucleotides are TGCAGCGTTGGGGTAGCGGGGGGACCGGGAGAGCAGTACTTC. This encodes CSVGVAGGPGEQYF.

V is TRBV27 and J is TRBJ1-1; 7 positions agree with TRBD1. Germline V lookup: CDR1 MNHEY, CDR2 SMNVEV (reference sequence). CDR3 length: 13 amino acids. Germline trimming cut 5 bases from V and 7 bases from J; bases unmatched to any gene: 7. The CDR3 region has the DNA TGTGCCAGCAGTCCACAGGGGTTGGGTGAAGCTTTCTTT. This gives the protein CASSPQGLGEAFF.

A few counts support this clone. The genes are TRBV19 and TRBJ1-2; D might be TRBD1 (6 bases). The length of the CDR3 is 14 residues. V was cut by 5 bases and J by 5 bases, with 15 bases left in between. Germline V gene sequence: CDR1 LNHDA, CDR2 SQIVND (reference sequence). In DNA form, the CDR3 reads TGTGCCAGTAGTGGCCAACAGGGTAATTATGGCTACACCTTC. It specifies CASSGQQGNYGYTF.

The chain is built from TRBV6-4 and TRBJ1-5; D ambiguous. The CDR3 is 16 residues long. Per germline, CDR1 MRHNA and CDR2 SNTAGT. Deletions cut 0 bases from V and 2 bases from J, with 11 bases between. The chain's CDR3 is CASSDSKGGGNQPQHF. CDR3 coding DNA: TGTGCCAGCAGTGACTCGAAGGGCGGGGGCAATCAGCCCCAGCATTTT.

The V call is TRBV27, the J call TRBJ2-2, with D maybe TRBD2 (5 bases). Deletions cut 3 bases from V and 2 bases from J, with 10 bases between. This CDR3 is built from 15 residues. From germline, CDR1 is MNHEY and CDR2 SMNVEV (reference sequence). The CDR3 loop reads CASSFGRVNTGELFF. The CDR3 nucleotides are TGTGCCAGCAGTTTTGGGCGGGTTAACACCGGGGAGCTGTTTTTT.

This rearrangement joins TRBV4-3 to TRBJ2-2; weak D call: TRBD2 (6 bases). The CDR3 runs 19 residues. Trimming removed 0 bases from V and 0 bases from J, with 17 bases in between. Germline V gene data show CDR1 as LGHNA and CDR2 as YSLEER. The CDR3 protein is CASSQDGVGGVTNTGELFF. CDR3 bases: TGCGCCAGCAGCCAAGATGGGGTTGGCGGGGTAACGAACACCGGGGAGCTGTTTTTT.

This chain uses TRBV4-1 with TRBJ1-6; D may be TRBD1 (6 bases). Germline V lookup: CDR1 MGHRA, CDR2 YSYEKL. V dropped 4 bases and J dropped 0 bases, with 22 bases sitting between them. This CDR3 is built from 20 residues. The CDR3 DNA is TGCGCCAGCAGCCGAACCGAAGAGAGAACAGGGAGCTCCTATAATTCACCCCTCCACTTT. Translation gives CASSRTEERTGSSYNSPLHF.

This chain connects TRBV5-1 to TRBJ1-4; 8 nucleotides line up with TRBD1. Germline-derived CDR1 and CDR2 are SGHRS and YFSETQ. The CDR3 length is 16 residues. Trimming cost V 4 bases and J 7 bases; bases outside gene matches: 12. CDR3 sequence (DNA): TGCGCCAGCAGCACAGGGGGTACGGGGCCGGGTGAAAAACTGTTTTTT. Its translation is CASSTGGTGPGEKLFF.

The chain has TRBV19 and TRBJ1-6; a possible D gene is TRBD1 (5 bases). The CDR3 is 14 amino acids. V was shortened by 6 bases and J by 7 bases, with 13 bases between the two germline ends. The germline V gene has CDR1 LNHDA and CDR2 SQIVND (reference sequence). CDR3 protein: CASRTTVLNSPLHF. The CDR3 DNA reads TGTGCCAGTAGAACGACAGTGCTAAATTCACCCCTCCACTTT.

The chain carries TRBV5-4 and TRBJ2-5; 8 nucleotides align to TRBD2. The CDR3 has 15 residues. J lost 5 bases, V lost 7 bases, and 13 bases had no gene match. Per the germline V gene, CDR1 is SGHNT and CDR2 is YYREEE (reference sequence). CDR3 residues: CASGRAAGVGETQYF. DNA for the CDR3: TGTGCCAGCGGCCGGGCAGCGGGAGTGGGGGAGACCCAGTACTTC.

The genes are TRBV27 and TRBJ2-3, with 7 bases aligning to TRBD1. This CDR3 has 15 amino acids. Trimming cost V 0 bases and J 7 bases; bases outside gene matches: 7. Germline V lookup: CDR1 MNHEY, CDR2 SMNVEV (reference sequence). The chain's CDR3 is CASSLSFDRANTQYF. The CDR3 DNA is TGTGCCAGCAGTTTATCCTTCGACAGGGCAAATACGCAGTATTTT.

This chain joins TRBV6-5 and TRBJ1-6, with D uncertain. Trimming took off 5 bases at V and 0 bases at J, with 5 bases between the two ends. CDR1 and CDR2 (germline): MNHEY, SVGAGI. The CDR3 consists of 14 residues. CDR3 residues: CASSRSSYNSPLHF. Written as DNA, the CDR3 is TGTGCCAGCAGTCGTAGCTCCTATAATTCACCCCTCCACTTT.

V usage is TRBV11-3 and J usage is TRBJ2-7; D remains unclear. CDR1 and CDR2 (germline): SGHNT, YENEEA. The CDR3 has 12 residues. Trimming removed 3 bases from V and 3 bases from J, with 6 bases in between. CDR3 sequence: CASSFHSYEQYF. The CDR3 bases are TGTGCCAGCAGCTTCCACAGCTACGAGCAGTACTTC.

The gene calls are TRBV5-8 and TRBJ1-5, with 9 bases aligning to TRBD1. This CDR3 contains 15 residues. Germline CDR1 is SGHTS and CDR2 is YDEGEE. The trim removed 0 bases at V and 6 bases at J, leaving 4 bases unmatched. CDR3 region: CASSLEDRGSQPQHF. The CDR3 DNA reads TGTGCCAGCAGCTTGGAGGACAGGGGAAGTCAGCCCCAGCATTTT.

The CDR3 reads CASTGEFTGRQPQHF. Written as DNA, the CDR3 is TGTGCCAGCACCGGAGAATTTACAGGGCGCCAGCCCCAGCATTTT. The V and J genes are TRBV6-5 and TRBJ1-5; a possible D gene is TRBD1 (6 bases). The CDR3 is 15 amino acids. Looked up from germline, CDR1 is MNHEY and CDR2 is SVGAGI. With 7 bases removed from V and 7 bases from J, the gap between germline ends came to 20 bases.

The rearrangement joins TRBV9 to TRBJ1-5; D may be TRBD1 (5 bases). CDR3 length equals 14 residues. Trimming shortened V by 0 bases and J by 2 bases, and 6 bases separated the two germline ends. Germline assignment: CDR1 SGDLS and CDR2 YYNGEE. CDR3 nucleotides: TGTGCCAGCAGCGTAGAACAGGGCAATCAGCCCCAGCATTTT. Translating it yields CASSVEQGNQPQHF.

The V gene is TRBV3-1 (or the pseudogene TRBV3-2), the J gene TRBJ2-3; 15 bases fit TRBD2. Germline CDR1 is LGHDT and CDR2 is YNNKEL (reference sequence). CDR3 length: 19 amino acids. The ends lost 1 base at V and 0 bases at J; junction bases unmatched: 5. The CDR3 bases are TGTGCCAGCAGCCAAGCCGGACTAGCGGGGGGGCCGAGCACAGATACGCAGTATTTT. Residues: CASSQAGLAGGPSTDTQYF.